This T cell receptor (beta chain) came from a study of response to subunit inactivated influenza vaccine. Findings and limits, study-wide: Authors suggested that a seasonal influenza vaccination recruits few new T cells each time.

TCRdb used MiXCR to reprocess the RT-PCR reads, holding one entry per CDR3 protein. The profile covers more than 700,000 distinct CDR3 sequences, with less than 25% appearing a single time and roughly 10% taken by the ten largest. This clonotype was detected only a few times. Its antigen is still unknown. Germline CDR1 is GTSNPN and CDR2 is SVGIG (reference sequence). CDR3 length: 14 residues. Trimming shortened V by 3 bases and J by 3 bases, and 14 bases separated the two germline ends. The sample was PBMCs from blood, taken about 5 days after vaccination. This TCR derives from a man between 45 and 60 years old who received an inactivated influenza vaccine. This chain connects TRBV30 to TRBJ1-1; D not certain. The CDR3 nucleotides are TGTGCCTGGAGCGCGAGCCCAGGTTACACTGAAGCTTTCTTT. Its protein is CAWSASPGYTEAFF.